This T cell receptor (beta chain) is from a study of Graves' ophthalmopathy and Graves' hyperthyroidism. Notes on the study in general: The study's model predicted ophthalmopathy progression at about 68% sensitivity and about 72% specificity.

The V end lost 3 bases, the J end lost 5 bases, and 13 bases lay between the germline ends. CDR3 length equals 13 residues. Germline loops: CDR1 SQVTM, CDR2 ANQGSEA. The TCR beta CDR3 regions underwent amplification from RNA transcripts. Second-round multiplex PCR came after first-round RT-PCR with HTBI primers. MiXCR, applied by TCRdb to the multiplex PCR reads, yields one record per CDR3 protein. Found here are around 590,000 distinct CDR3 sequences, less than 45% of them singletons; the top ten hold about 4%. This clonotype was counted at least ten times. Its antigen is not known. V gene TRBV29-1 combines with J gene TRBJ1-2; weak D call: TRBD1 (6 bases). The sample consisted of peripheral blood or thyroid tissue (not recorded which). This receptor was obtained from an adult man with Graves' hyperthyroidism. In DNA, the CDR3 is TGCAGCGTTGAGGAAGGGGGAGGGTATGGCTACACCTTC. Translated: CSVEEGGGYGYTF.